These 25 T cell receptor beta chains share one sample of origin, sequenced in a study of cytomegalovirus exposure and HLA in healthy donors. Both 60 Vbeta primers and 13 Jbeta primers went into the PCR. Assay used: immunoSEQ multiplex PCR; TCRdb lists only in-frame clones, some missing. Among under 200,000 clones listed, less than 90% were seen once. Sequencing was carried out using PBMCs. Every receptor here comes from a woman aged 25 to 39 in good health and CMV-seronegative.

The chain joins TRBV28 to TRBJ2-1; 13 nucleotides agree with TRBD2. Germline V CDR1 and CDR2: MDHEN, SYDVKM. The J segment lost 6 bases and the V segment lost 0 bases, leaving 2 bases of the junction unmatched. This CDR3 comprises 16 residues. The CDR3 nucleotides are TGTGCCAGCAGTTTATGGAGGACTAGCGGGGGCAATGAGCAGTTCTTC. Protein: CASSLWRTSGGNEQFF.

V usage is TRBV11-2 and J usage is TRBJ1-1; tentatively, D is TRBD1 (5 bases). Germline loops: CDR1 SGHAT, CDR2 FQNNGV. V was trimmed by 3 bases and J by 6 bases, leaving 14 bases between them. The CDR3 is 14 residues long. The CDR3 DNA follows: TGTGCCAGCAGCTTTTTAAAGGGGAATTCTGAAGCTTTCTTT. The encoded protein is CASSFLKGNSEAFF.

The chain carries TRBV28 and TRBJ1-4; 8 bases map to TRBD1. The CDR3 loop spans 14 amino acids. V lost 6 bases to trimming and J lost 8 bases; unmatched junction nucleotides: 8. CDR1 is MDHEN and CDR2 is SYDVKM in the germline V gene. The CDR3 sequence is CASSLRQGREKLFF. DNA for the CDR3: TGTGCCAGCAGCCTTCGACAGGGGCGGGAAAAACTGTTTTTT.

The V and J genes are TRBV9 and TRBJ2-3; D perhaps matches TRBD2 (5 bases). Germline V CDR1 and CDR2: SGDLS, YYNGEE. V was clipped by 0 bases and J by 4 bases, with 9 bases between them. CDR3 size: 14 residues. The CDR3 sequence: CASSVEDSADTQYF. CDR3 nucleotide sequence: TGTGCCAGCAGCGTAGAGGATAGCGCAGATACGCAGTATTTT.

A single count supports this clone. This sequence joins TRBV28 and TRBJ2-3, with a tentative D call TRBD2 (5 bases). Germline CDR1 is MDHEN and CDR2 is SYDVKM. The CDR3 contains 17 residues. Trimming pared 7 bases from V and 0 bases from J, leaving 20 bases between. CDR3 nucleotides: TGTGCCAGCACTCCCCCAGGACTCCACTCTAGCACAGATACGCAGTATTTT. Translation: CASTPPGLHSSTDTQYF. The full variable domain, rest sourced from reference TRBV28 and TRBJ2-3, is DVKVTQSSRYLVKRTGEKVFLECVQDMDHENMFWYRQDPGLGLRLIYFSYDVKMKEKGDIPEGYSVSREKKERFSLILESASTNQTSMYLCASTPPGLHSSTDTQYFGPGTRLTVL.

This rearrangement joins TRBV9 to TRBJ2-1; the D gene is possibly TRBD1 (6 bases). Trimming pared 3 bases from V and 0 bases from J, leaving 13 bases between. The germline V gene encodes CDR1 SGDLS and CDR2 YYNGEE. The CDR3 is 16 amino acids. As DNA, the CDR3 is TGTGCCAGCAGCGCCAATGGGGACAACTCCTACAATGAGCAGTTCTTC. It yields the protein CASSANGDNSYNEQFF.

The V gene is TRBV30, the J gene TRBJ1-5; D call uncertain. Per the germline V gene, CDR1 is GTSNPN and CDR2 is SVGIG (reference sequence). V was cut by 3 bases and J by 4 bases, with 10 bases left in between. The length of the CDR3 is 13 residues. The CDR3 DNA reads TGTGCCTGGAGCTCAGGAACGAATCAGCCCCAGCATTTT. Translating it yields CAWSSGTNQPQHF. Variable domain in full (rest from reference TRBV30 and TRBJ1-5): SQTIHQWPATLVQPVGSPLSLECTVEGTSNPNLYWYRQAAGRGLQLLFYSVGIGQISSEVPQNLSASRPQDRQFILSSKKLLLSDSGFYLCAWSSGTNQPQHFGDGTRLSIL.

CDR3 bases: TGCAGCGTGGGGCAGGGATCCTACAATGAGCAGTTCTTC. Amino acids: CSVGQGSYNEQFF. The chain couples TRBV29-1 to TRBJ2-1; perhaps TRBD1 as D (5 bases). The length of the CDR3 is 13 residues. From germline, CDR1 is SQVTM and CDR2 ANQGSEA. Trimming took off 6 bases at V and 1 base at J, with 10 bases between the two ends.

The V gene is TRBV2, the J gene TRBJ1-6; D remains ambiguous. Trimming took off 4 bases at V and 7 bases at J, with 14 bases between the two ends. The CDR3 consists of 15 residues. Germline values: CDR1 SNHLY, CDR2 FYNNEI. CDR3 DNA sequence: TGTGCCAGCAGTGGGTACCACTGGAGGAATTCACCCCTCCACTTT. This gives the protein CASSGYHWRNSPLHF. Using reference TRBV2 and TRBJ1-6 for the parts outside the CDR3, the full variable domain is EPEVTQTPSHQVTQMGQEVILRCVPISNHLYFYWYRQILGQKVEFLVSFYNNEISEKSEIFDDQFSVERPDGSNFTLKIRSTKLEDSAMYFCASSGYHWRNSPLHFGNGTRLTVT.

The count of this clone is one. The rearrangement uses TRBV7-6 and TRBJ1-5; D ambiguous. The length of the CDR3 is 13 residues. CDR1 and CDR2 (germline): SGHVS, FNYEAQ. The V end lost 5 bases, the J end lost 7 bases, and 12 bases lay between the germline ends. CDR3 residues: CASSPQVGQPQHF. CDR3 coding DNA: TGTGCCAGCAGCCCCCAAGTCGGGCAGCCCCAGCATTTT. The variable domain in full, completed from reference TRBV7-6 and TRBJ1-5, reads GAGVSQSPRYKVTKRGQDVALRCDPISGHVSLYWYRQALGQGPEFLTYFNYEAQQDKSGLPNDRFSAERPEGSISTLTIQRTEQRDSAMYRCASSPQVGQPQHFGDGTRLSIL.

The V call is TRBV4-2, the J call TRBJ2-7; 7 bases are shared with TRBD2. The CDR3 totals 16 residues. Germline CDR1 and CDR2: LGHNA and YNFKEQ. With 1 base clipped from V and 0 bases from J, the junction kept 6 bases outside the gene matches. Written as DNA, the CDR3 is TGTGCCAGCAGCCAAGGAGGAGCGGGGAACTCCTACGAGCAGTACTTC. It codes for CASSQGGAGNSYEQYF.

About this clone: An end of the junction does not agree with germline; a read error may underlie this. The rearrangement joins TRBV19 to TRBJ1-1; perhaps TRBD1 as D (5 bases). Germline values: CDR1 LNHDA, CDR2 SQIVND (reference sequence). The length of the CDR3 is 14 residues. The DNA of the CDR3 is TGTGCCAATAGTAATCAGGGTCTGGACACTGAAGCTTTCTTT. This encodes CANSNQGLDTEAFF.

The chain links TRBV7-2 to TRBJ2-5; no definite D call. This CDR3 is built from 14 residues. CDR1 and CDR2 from the germline V gene are SGHTA and FQGNSA. Trimming took 1 base from V and 5 from J, leaving 11 bases between them. The CDR3 nucleotides read TGTGCCAGCAGCTTAGGTCTAATCGTTGAGACCCAGTACTTC. The encoded protein is CASSLGLIVETQYF.

The chain recombines TRBV7-9 with TRBJ2-1; 10 bases map to TRBD2. Germline CDR1 is SEHNR and CDR2 is FQNEAQ (reference sequence). There are 15 residues in the CDR3. V shed 5 bases, J shed 4 bases, and the junction held 5 bases outside the gene matches. The CDR3 nucleotides read TGTGCCAGCAGCGGGGGACTAGCGAATTACAATGAGCAGTTCTTC. Amino acids: CASSGGLANYNEQFF.

The J gene is TRBJ2-3, the V gene TRBV6-4, with D possibly TRBD1 on 6 matching bases. With 6 bases removed from V and 4 bases from J, the gap between germline ends came to 14 bases. Germline CDR1 MRHNA, CDR2 SNTAGT. This CDR3 is 14 amino acids long. CDR3 bases: TGTGCCAGCAGAAAACAGGGTTCGGCAGATACGCAGTATTTT. It encodes CASRKQGSADTQYF.

The chain combines TRBV2 with TRBJ2-7; 9 bases fit TRBD2. This CDR3 region has 14 residues. Germline trimming cut 8 bases from V and 6 bases from J; bases unmatched to any gene: 11. Germline loops: CDR1 SNHLY, CDR2 FYNNEI. The chain's CDR3 is CASLEREEKGEQYF. The CDR3 nucleotides read TGTGCCAGCCTTGAGCGGGAGGAGAAGGGCGAGCAGTACTTC.

J is TRBJ2-5 and V is TRBV9; 14 bases agree with TRBD2. CDR3 length equals 17 residues. V was clipped by 2 bases and J by 5 bases; unmatched bases: 8. Germline CDR1 reads SGDLS; CDR2 reads YYNGEE. CDR3 DNA sequence: TGTGCCAGCAGCGTCGGGACTAGCGGGGGAAGTCGGGAGACCCAGTACTTC. The encoded protein is CASSVGTSGGSRETQYF.

The V call is TRBV11-2, the J call TRBJ2-7; 9 bases line up with TRBD2. The CDR3 totals 14 residues. Per the germline V gene, CDR1 is SGHAT and CDR2 is FQNNGV. V lost 5 bases and J lost 2; bases outside the gene matches: 4. CDR3 DNA sequence: TGTGCCAGCAGCCGCCTAGCGGGGACCTACGAGCAGTACTTC. Amino acid sequence: CASSRLAGTYEQYF.

This chain joins TRBV11-2 and TRBJ2-2; possibly TRBD2 for D (6 bases). The CDR3 length is 19 residues. V lost 7 bases to trimming and J lost 0 bases, with 24 bases between them. CDR1 and CDR2 from the germline V gene are SGHAT and FQNNGV. In DNA form, the CDR3 reads TGTGCCAGCACCCCTTTGCGGGGACGATTGCGAGCGAACACCGGGGAGCTGTTTTTT. It specifies CASTPLRGRLRANTGELFF.

This chain links TRBV5-5 with TRBJ2-2, with 11 bases matching TRBD2. The V segment lost 2 bases and the J segment 5 bases; nucleotides outside the gene matches: 11. Germline CDR1 SGHKS, CDR2 YYEKEE (reference sequence). There are 18 residues in the CDR3. The CDR3 spells CASSFPAVLAGDTGELFF. DNA of the CDR3: TGTGCCAGCAGCTTCCCCGCGGTACTAGCGGGAGATACCGGGGAGCTGTTTTTT.

This clone was detected only a few times. This chain uses TRBV7-8 with TRBJ2-2, with 7 bases aligning to TRBD1. The germline CDR1 and CDR2 sequences are SGHVS and FQNEAQ. This CDR3 has 14 residues. Trimming cost V 5 bases and J 3 bases; bases outside gene matches: 3. CDR3 DNA sequence: TGTGCCAGCAGCCGGGACAGTTACACCGGGGAGCTGTTTTTT. This gives the protein CASSRDSYTGELFF.

The rearrangement joins TRBV30 to TRBJ2-7; unclear D gene. The CDR3 sequence is 12 residues long. The V end lost 0 bases, the J end lost 1 base, and 4 bases lay between the germline ends. Looked up from germline, CDR1 is GTSNPN and CDR2 is SVGIG (reference sequence). CDR3 amino acids: CAWSVQSYEQYF. CDR3 bases: TGTGCCTGGAGTGTCCAGTCCTACGAGCAGTACTTC.

The J gene is TRBJ2-7, the V gene TRBV20-1; D uncertain. Trimming left V 3 bases short and J 2 bases short, with 5 bases between. This CDR3 has 11 amino acids. Germline CDR1 DFQATT, CDR2 SNEGSKA (reference sequence). The CDR3 region is CSARRPYEQYF. The CDR3 region has the DNA TGCAGTGCTAGGAGGCCCTACGAGCAGTACTTC.

The chain carries TRBV5-1 and TRBJ1-2; D possibly corresponds to TRBD1 (6 bases). The CDR3 consists of 12 residues. Germline V CDR1 and CDR2: SGHRS, YFSETQ. V was trimmed by 0 bases and J by 13 bases, leaving 13 bases between them. CDR3 in amino acids: CASSLDGGRGTF. CDR3 in DNA: TGCGCCAGCAGCTTGGACGGGGGGCGCGGCACCTTC.

Here the CDR3 reads CASSSGLAGGRQETQYF. DNA for the CDR3: TGTGCCAGCAGCTCCGGACTAGCGGGAGGGCGACAAGAGACCCAGTACTTC. This chain links TRBV7-9 with TRBJ2-5; 15 bases match TRBD2. Germline CDR1 is SEHNR and CDR2 is FQNEAQ (reference sequence). The CDR3 consists of 17 residues. The junction had 5 bases not matched to a gene; V was cut back by 4 bases and J by 2 bases.